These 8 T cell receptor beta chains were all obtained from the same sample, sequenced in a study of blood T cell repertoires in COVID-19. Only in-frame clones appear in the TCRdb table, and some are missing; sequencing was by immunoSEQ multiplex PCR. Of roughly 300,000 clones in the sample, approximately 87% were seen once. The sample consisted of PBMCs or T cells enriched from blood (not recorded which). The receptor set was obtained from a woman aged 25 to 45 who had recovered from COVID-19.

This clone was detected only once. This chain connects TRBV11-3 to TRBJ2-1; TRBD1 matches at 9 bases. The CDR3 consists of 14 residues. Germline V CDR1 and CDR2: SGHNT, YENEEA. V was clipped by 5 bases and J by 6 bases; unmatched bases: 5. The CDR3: CASSPRTGANEQFF. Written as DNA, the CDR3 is TGTGCCAGCAGCCCCCGGACAGGGGCCAATGAGCAGTTCTTC.

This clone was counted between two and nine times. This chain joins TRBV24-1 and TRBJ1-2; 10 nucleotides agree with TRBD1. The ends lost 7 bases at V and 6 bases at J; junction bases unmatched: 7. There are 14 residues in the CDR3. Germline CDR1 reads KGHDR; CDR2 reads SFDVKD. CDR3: CATRPDRGGDGYTF. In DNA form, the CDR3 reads TGTGCCACCAGGCCGGACAGGGGGGGAGATGGCTACACCTTC.

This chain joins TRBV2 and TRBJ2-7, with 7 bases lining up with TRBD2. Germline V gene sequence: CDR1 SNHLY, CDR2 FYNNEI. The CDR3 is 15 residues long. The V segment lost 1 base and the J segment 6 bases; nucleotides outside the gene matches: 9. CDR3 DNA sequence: TGTGCCAGCAGTGAAGACGTGGGACTACTATTCGAGCAGTACTTC. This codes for CASSEDVGLLFEQYF. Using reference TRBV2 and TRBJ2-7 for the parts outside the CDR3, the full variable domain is EPEVTQTPSHQVTQMGQEVILRCVPISNHLYFYWYRQILGQKVEFLVSFYNNEISEKSEIFDDQFSVERPDGSNFTLKIRSTKLEDSAMYFCASSEDVGLLFEQYFGPGTRLTVT.

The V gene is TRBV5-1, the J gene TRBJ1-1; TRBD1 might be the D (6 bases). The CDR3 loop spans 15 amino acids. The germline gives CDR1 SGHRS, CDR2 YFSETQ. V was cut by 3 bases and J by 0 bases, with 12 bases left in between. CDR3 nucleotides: TGCGCCAGCAGCTATCAGGACAGTCTGAACACTGAAGCTTTCTTT. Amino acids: CASSYQDSLNTEAFF.

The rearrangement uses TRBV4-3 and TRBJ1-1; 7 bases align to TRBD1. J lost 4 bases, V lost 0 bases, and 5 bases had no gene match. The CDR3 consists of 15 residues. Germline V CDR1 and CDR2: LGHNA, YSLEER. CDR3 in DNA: TGCGCCAGCAGCCAAGAGGAGGGGGCCGGCACTGAAGCTTTCTTT. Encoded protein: CASSQEEGAGTEAFF.

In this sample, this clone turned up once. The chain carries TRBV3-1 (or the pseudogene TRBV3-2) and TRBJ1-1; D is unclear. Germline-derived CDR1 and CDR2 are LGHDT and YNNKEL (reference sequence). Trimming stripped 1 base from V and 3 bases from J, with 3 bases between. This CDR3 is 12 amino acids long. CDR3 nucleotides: TGTGCCAGCAGCCAAGGAGACACTGAAGCTTTCTTT. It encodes CASSQGDTEAFF.

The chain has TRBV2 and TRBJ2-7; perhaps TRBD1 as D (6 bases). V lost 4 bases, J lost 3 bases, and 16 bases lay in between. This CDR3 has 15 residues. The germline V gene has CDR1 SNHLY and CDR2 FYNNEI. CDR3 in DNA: TGTGCCAGCAGTGGGTATAAACAGGGTAGCTACGAGCAGTACTTC. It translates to CASSGYKQGSYEQYF.

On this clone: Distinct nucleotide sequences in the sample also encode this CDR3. Written as DNA, the CDR3 is TGCGCCAGCAGCCTCAACAGGGACGAGCAGTACTTC. Translation: CASSLNRDEQYF. V and J are TRBV5-1 and TRBJ2-7; weak D call: TRBD1 (6 bases). V gave up 4 bases and J gave up 5 bases, with 10 bases separating them. Germline CDR1 reads SGHRS; CDR2 reads YFSETQ. There are 12 residues in the CDR3.